These 3 T cell receptor beta chains originate from one sample sequenced in a study of shared clonotypes between healthy human individuals. Assay: immunoSEQ multiplex PCR; the TCRdb copy retains only in-frame clones and omits some. The table shows some 2,000,000 clones, with 85% to 95% occurring only once. Specimen: naive CD4+ T cells sorted from blood. Subset: CD45RA+ positively selected. The receptors come from a man younger than 35 in good health.

The rearrangement uses TRBV19 and TRBJ1-3, with D perhaps matching TRBD1 (5 bases). V lost 7 bases to trimming and J lost 2 bases, with 9 bases between them. CDR3 length equals 13 residues. CDR1 LNHDA and CDR2 SQIVND come from the germline V gene (reference sequence). The CDR3 bases are TGTGCCAGTACAGCAGGGCCTGGAAACACCATATATTTT. Translation: CASTAGPGNTIYF.

The chain combines TRBV7-8 with TRBJ1-2; D is undetermined. Trimming removed 5 bases at V and 2 bases at J, with 9 bases between. The CDR3 length is 13 residues. Germline lookup yields CDR1 SGHVS and CDR2 FQNEAQ. Here the CDR3 reads CASSPTVNYGYTF. In DNA, the CDR3 is TGTGCCAGCAGCCCAACAGTAAACTATGGCTACACCTTC.

The rearrangement links TRBV10-3 to TRBJ1-1; D is ambiguous. Trimming shortened V by 4 bases and J by 4 bases, and 10 bases separated the two germline ends. The CDR3 covers 13 residues. CDR1 and CDR2 (germline): ENHRY, SYGVKD. CDR3 sequence reads: CAISAPTSTEAFF. CDR3 nucleotide sequence: TGTGCCATCAGTGCTCCCACGAGCACTGAAGCTTTCTTT.